This record looks at one TCR beta chain sequence and its context. The target antigen is unknown. The data derive from a study of CXCR3-negative and CXCR3-positive naive CD8 T cells. Study background: TRB reads totalled about 140 million, about 1.5 +/- 0.3 million per library. Findings of the study overall: When CXCR3-positive naive cells were set against CXCR3-negative naive cells, the former had more hydrophobic TRB CDR3s.

Subsets of CD8+ T cells were each sorted in triplicate at hundreds of thousands of cells apiece. TRB cDNA libraries were made by UMI-labeled 5' RACE. After re-calling the 5' RACE reads, TCRdb lists one entry per CDR3 protein, DNA absent. The sample totals 150,000 to 160,000 distinct CDR3 sequences. This receptor was obtained from a human donor in good health. Some clones in this sample may be carry-over from other donors' samples. The sequencing input was naive CXCR3+ CD8+ T cells from blood. Subset given: CD45RO-CCR7+CD27+CD95- naive CD8+ T cells expressing CXCR3 (TNR3+).

Here the CDR3 reads CASSLVEVGNEQFF. This chain connects TRBV5-8 to TRBJ2-1. CDR3 length equals 14 residues. Germline V gives CDR1 SGHTS, CDR2 YDEGEE. The entire variable domain, with the rest obtained from reference TRBV5-8 and TRBJ2-1, is as follows: EAGVTQSPTHLIKTRGQQATLRCSPISGHTSVYWYQQALGLGLQFLLWYDEGEERNRGNFPPRFSGRQFPNYSSELNVNALELEDSALYLCASSLVEVGNEQFFGPGTRLTVL.